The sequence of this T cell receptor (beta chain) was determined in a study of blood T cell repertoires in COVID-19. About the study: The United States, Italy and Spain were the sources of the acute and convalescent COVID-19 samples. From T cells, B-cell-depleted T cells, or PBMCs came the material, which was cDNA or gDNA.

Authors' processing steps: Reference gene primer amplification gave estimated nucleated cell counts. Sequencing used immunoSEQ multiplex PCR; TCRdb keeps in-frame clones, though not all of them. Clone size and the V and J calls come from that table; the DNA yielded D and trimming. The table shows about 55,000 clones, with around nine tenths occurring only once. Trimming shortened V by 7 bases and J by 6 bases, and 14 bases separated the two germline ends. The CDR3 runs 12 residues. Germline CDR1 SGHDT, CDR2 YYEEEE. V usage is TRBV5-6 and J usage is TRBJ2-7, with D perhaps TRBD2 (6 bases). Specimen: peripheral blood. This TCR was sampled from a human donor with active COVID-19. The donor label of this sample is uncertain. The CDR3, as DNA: TGTGCCAGCCAGCAAGAGGGAGGCGAGCAGTACTTC. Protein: CASQQEGGEQYF.